This TCR beta chain was identified during a study of cytomegalovirus exposure and HLA in healthy donors. 60 Vbeta and 13 Jbeta primers were used in PCR. Repertoires were generated with immunoSEQ multiplex PCR, while TCRdb's copy carries only in-frame clones and drops some. The sample has fewer than 85,000 clones, about 66% seen once; the top ten hold roughly 5.2%. This clone has more than one count but fewer than ten. CDR3 length equals 16 residues. Trimming stripped 4 bases from V and 3 bases from J, with 18 bases between. CDR1 and CDR2 (germline): MNHEY, SVGAGI. The chain links TRBV6-5 to TRBJ1-2, with D possibly matching TRBD1 (5 bases). The sample was PBMCs. The receptor was isolated from a man in his 60s in good health and CMV-seropositive. The DNA for the CDR3 is TGTGCCAGCAGTTCCTCCTTCGGGGGAATGGACTATGGCTACACCTTC. Protein product: CASSSSFGGMDYGYTF.